The sequence of this TCR beta chain was determined in a study of blood T cell repertoires in COVID-19. At the level of the study: Sources were T cells, B-cell-depleted T cells, or PBMCs; the material itself was cDNA or gDNA.

Cohort allocation depended upon clinical history that participants reported. CDR1 and CDR2 (germline): MNHGY, SAAAGT. The CDR3 runs 17 residues. J was trimmed by 1 base and V by 0 bases; bases with no gene match: 5. This clone was found once. Methods used by the authors: Nucleated cell number was recorded as an estimate derived from reference gene primer amplification. This table comes from immunoSEQ multiplex PCR, and its TCRdb copy is limited to in-frame clones, with some not included. Clone size and V and J calls were adopted from that table, with D and trimming inferred from the DNA. The data show just under 250,000 clones, approximately 90% seen once.

This chain uses TRBV6-8 with TRBJ2-7; TRBD2 matches at 11 bases. This sequence originates from a woman aged 25-40 years who had recovered from COVID-19. The source material was PBMCs or T cells enriched from blood (not recorded which). The chain's CDR3 is CASSYSAGTSGSYEQYF. CDR3 coding DNA: TGTGCCAGCAGTTACTCGGCCGGGACTAGCGGTTCCTACGAGCAGTACTTC.